This T cell receptor beta chain was profiled in a study of shared clonotypes between healthy human individuals. Trimming took 2 bases from V and 4 from J, leaving 9 bases between them. CDR1 and CDR2 (germline): SGHDN, FVKESK. This CDR3 region has 14 residues. Assay used: immunoSEQ multiplex PCR; TCRdb lists only in-frame clones, some missing. The sample lists 2 million to 2.5 million clones; 90% to 95% were seen once. This chain uses TRBV14 with TRBJ2-1; D is unresolved. The sequenced material came from naive CD4+ T cells from PBMCs. Subset specified: CD45RA+ positively selected. This TCR derives from a man aged 18 to 30 in good health. Some clones in this sample may be carry-over from other donors' samples. CDR3 DNA: TGTGCCAGCAGCCAATTAGTCCGATACAATGAGCAGTTCTTC. This codes for CASSQLVRYNEQFF.